Below are 18 T cell receptor beta chains sequenced from a single sample in a study of read filtering for tumor transcriptome and immune sequencing. The library was built from 400 ng RNA with molecular barcoded adaptors for alpha/delta and beta/gamma chains. From the reads, TCRdb called clonotypes with MiXCR, one entry per CDR3 protein. The sample shows roughly 38,000 distinct CDR3 sequences, roughly 13% of them seen only once. Sequencing was carried out using a population of CD138-negative cells sorted from bone marrow. The receptors stem from a donor at least 40 years old with multiple myeloma.

This clonotype was observed many times. V is TRBV20-1 and J is TRBJ1-1; 9 nucleotides line up with TRBD1. V shed 6 bases, J shed 0 bases, and the junction held 2 bases outside the gene matches. This CDR3 is 13 amino acids long. From germline, CDR1 is DFQATT and CDR2 SNEGSKA (reference sequence). The CDR3 DNA sequence: TGCAGTGCAAGACAGGGGGTGAACACTGAAGCTTTCTTT. Protein: CSARQGVNTEAFF.

A word on this clonotype: Its ends do not fully match the called genes, so a read error is possible. This chain joins TRBV20-1 and TRBJ2-7, with 7 bases matching TRBD2. The CDR3 sequence is 16 residues long. Germline-derived CDR1 and CDR2 are DFQATT and SNEGSKA (reference sequence). CDR3 amino acids: CSARDRRGLSKYEKYF. The CDR3 DNA sequence: TGCAGTGCTAGAGATCGTAGGGGACTAAGCAAATACGAGAAGTACTTC.

About this clonotype: Germline is not matched at one junction end, which may reflect a read error. J is TRBJ1-2 and V is TRBV5-1; the D gene is possibly TRBD1 (6 bases). The CDR3 runs to 14 residues. Looked up from germline, CDR1 is SGHRS and CDR2 is YFSETQ. CDR3: CTSSLGQSNYGYIF. The CDR3 DNA reads TGCACCAGCAGCTTGGGACAATCTAACTATGGCTACATCTTC.

Ten or more counts support this clonotype. The chain links TRBV11-2 to TRBJ2-5, with D possibly TRBD2 on 5 matching bases. Germline CDR1 reads SGHAT; CDR2 reads FQNNGV. Trimming took 5 bases from V and 2 from J, leaving 15 bases between them. There are 15 residues in the CDR3. CDR3 region: CASSPWWESQETQYF. In nucleotides, the CDR3 is TGTGCCAGCAGCCCGTGGTGGGAGTCTCAAGAGACCCAGTACTTC.

This clonotype was observed a handful of times. A read error is the likely source, as a far larger clone sits one nucleotide away. The conserved phenylalanine or tryptophan is not found at the CDR3 terminus, so this likely reflects a read error. The rearrangement links TRBV11-3 to TRBJ2-5; 12 nucleotides agree with TRBD2. Germline V gene data show CDR1 as SGHNT and CDR2 as YENEEA. The CDR3 is 17 amino acids. Losses at the gene ends were 5 bases for V and 2 bases for J; bases not matched to a gene: 9. The CDR3 here is CASSLNVGTSGQETQYL. CDR3 DNA sequence: TGTGCCAGCAGCCTCAATGTTGGGACTAGCGGGCAAGAGACCCAGTACCTC.

This clonotype was found many times. The chain recombines TRBV20-1 with TRBJ2-1, with TRBD1 identical over 7 bases. The CDR3 sequence is 13 residues long. Germline CDR1 DFQATT, CDR2 SNEGSKA (reference sequence). Trimming removed 6 bases from V and 8 bases from J; junction bases left unmatched: 10. The DNA for the CDR3 is TGCAGTGCGGGTGAGGGGGCGAGGGATGAGCAGTTCTTC. Residues: CSAGEGARDEQFF.

The sample holds many counts of this clonotype. The chain joins TRBV10-3 to TRBJ2-1, with D perhaps assigned TRBD1 or TRBD2 (6 bases each). CDR1 is ENHRY and CDR2 is SYGVKD in the germline V gene. Trimming took off 8 bases at V and 5 bases at J, with 19 bases between the two ends. CDR3 length equals 15 residues. The CDR3 spells CAIRTGAQDHNEQFF. Written as DNA, the CDR3 is TGTGCCATCCGGACGGGGGCACAGGACCACAATGAGCAGTTCTTC.

This clonotype was counted at least ten times. The chain recombines TRBV11-2 with TRBJ2-1, with 15 bases that match TRBD2. Germline values: CDR1 SGHAT, CDR2 FQNNGV. The junction had 11 bases not matched to a gene; V was cut back by 5 bases and J by 3 bases. The CDR3 sequence is 19 residues long. The chain's CDR3 is CASSPTPGLAGGSYNEQFF. The CDR3 nucleotides read TGTGCCAGCAGCCCCACGCCGGGACTAGCGGGGGGTAGCTACAATGAGCAGTTCTTC.

This clonotype was recorded many times. This chain joins TRBV19 and TRBJ2-1; 7 bases fit TRBD1. This CDR3 is built from 17 residues. V was clipped by 3 bases and J by 0 bases; unmatched bases: 8. The V gene's germline CDR1 is LNHDA and CDR2 SQIVND (reference sequence). The CDR3: CASSISLSGGSYNEQFF. CDR3 bases: TGTGCCAGTAGTATCTCCCTATCAGGGGGCTCCTACAATGAGCAGTTCTTC.

This clonotype is deemed medium-sized. The rearrangement links TRBV6-4 to TRBJ2-1; D unclear. The CDR3 has 15 residues. V was shortened by 2 bases and J by 4 bases, with 12 bases between the two germline ends. Germline CDR1 reads MRHNA; CDR2 reads SNTAGT. The CDR3 loop is CASSDAPADYNEQFF. The CDR3 DNA follows: TGTGCCAGCAGTGACGCTCCGGCAGATTACAATGAGCAGTTCTTC.

This clonotype has a handful of counts. Just one base apart from a much larger clone, this may be a read error. This chain joins TRBV29-1 and TRBJ2-3; the match to TRBD2 covers 9 bases. Germline values: CDR1 SQVTM, CDR2 ANQGSEA. There are 13 residues in the CDR3. Written as DNA, the CDR3 is TGCAGCGTTGCTAGCGGGAACACAGGTACGCAGTATTTT. It specifies CSVASGNTGTQYF.

This clonotype came up a few times. V and J are TRBV5-1 and TRBJ2-2; possibly TRBD1 or TRBD2 for D (6 bases each). Germline CDR1 SGHRS, CDR2 YFSETQ. Trimming took 7 bases from V and 3 from J, leaving 19 bases between them. This CDR3 region has 16 residues. CDR3 nucleotides: TGCGCCAGCGGCCGGACGGGGGCAGGGGACACCGGGGAGCTGTTTTTT. Amino acid sequence: CASGRTGAGDTGELFF. The full variable domain, completed using reference TRBV5-1 and TRBJ2-2, is KAGVTQTPRYLIKTRGQQVTLSCSPISGHRSVSWYQQTPGQGLQFLFEYFSETQRNKGNFPGRFSGRQFSNSRSEMNVSTLELGDSALYLCASGRTGAGDTGELFFGEGSRLTVL.

This clonotype was counted many times. V and J are TRBV12-3 or TRBV12-4 and TRBJ2-7; D is undetermined. V lost 8 bases and J 7 bases, leaving 18 bases between the germline ends. The length of the CDR3 is 13 residues. The CDR3 protein is CASQVVGAREQYF. DNA for the CDR3: TGTGCCAGCCAGGTCGTAGGAGCGAGGGAGCAGTACTTC.

Notes on this clonotype: A read error may be the cause here, since a much bigger clone is one base away. The chain combines TRBV29-1 with TRBJ1-4, with no clear D. This CDR3 is built from 13 residues. Germline-derived CDR1 and CDR2 are SQVTM and ANQGSEA. The CDR3 DNA reads as TGCAGCGTTGAAGATCGGGGATCTGAAAAACGGTTTTTT. This sequence encodes CSVEDRGSEKRFF.

This chain links TRBV29-1 with TRBJ1-2; D not resolved. The CDR3 sequence is 12 residues long. Germline lookup yields CDR1 SQVTM and CDR2 ANQGSEA. The V and J ends lost 3 bases and 3 bases respectively, with 8 bases between them. The CDR3 DNA sequence: TGCAGCGTTGACGGACTAGACTATGGCTACACCTTC. Encoded protein: CSVDGLDYGYTF.

This clonotype was seen many times. This chain connects TRBV24-1 to TRBJ2-2; 7 positions match TRBD1. The CDR3 is made up of 16 amino acids. Trimming at V came to 4 bases and at J to 4 bases, leaving 8 bases not matched to a gene. Germline values: CDR1 KGHDR, CDR2 SFDVKD. CDR3 sequence reads: CATSDTGTVTTGELFF. In DNA form, the CDR3 reads TGTGCCACCAGTGACACCGGGACAGTTACCACCGGGGAGCTGTTTTTT.

This clonotype was counted at least ten times. The V gene is TRBV9, the J gene TRBJ2-1; D is unclear. The CDR3 extends over 13 amino acids. V was trimmed by 3 bases and J by 3 bases, leaving 7 bases between them. Per germline, CDR1 SGDLS and CDR2 YYNGEE. Written as DNA, the CDR3 is TGTGCCAGCAGCGGGGCAATCTACAATGAGCAGTTCTTC. Residues: CASSGAIYNEQFF.

This clonotype was recorded many times. This sequence joins TRBV20-1 and TRBJ2-5; the D gene is possibly TRBD2 (6 bases). V gave up 0 bases and J gave up 4 bases, with 12 bases separating them. Germline V gives CDR1 DFQATT, CDR2 SNEGSKA (reference sequence). The CDR3 consists of 14 residues. CDR3 residues: CSAREEGRSETQYF. The CDR3 coding sequence is TGCAGTGCTAGAGAGGAGGGGCGCTCAGAGACCCAGTACTTC.